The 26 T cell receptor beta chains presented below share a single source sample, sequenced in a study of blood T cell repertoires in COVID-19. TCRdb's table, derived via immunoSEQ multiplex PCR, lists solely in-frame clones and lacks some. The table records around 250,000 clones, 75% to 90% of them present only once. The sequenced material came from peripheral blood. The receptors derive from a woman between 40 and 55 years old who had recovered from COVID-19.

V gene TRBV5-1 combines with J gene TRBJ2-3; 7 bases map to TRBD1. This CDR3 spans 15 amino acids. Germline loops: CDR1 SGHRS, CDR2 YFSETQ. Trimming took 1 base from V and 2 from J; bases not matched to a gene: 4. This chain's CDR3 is CASSLRGGLTDTQYF. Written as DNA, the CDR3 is TGCGCCAGCAGCTTGCGAGGGGGCCTCACAGATACGCAGTATTTT.

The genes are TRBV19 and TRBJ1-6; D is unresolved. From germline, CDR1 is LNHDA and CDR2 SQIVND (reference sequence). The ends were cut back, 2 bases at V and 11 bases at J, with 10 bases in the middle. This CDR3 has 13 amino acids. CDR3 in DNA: TGTGCCAGTAGTATATCCAGTCGGGCACCCCTCCACTTT. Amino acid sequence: CASSISSRAPLHF.

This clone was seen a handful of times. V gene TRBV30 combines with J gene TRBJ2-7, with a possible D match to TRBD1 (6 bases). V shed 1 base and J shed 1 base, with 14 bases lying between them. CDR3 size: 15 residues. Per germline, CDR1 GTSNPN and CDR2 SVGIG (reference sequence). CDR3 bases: TGTGCCTGGAGTGCAGGGGACCGACATTCCTACGAGCAGTACTTC. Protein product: CAWSAGDRHSYEQYF.

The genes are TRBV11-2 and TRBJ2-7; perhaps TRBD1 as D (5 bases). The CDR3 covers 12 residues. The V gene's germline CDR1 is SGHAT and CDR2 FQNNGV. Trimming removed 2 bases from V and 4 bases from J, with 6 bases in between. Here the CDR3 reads CASSLQGYEQYF. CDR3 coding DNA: TGTGCCAGCAGCTTACAGGGTTACGAGCAGTACTTC.

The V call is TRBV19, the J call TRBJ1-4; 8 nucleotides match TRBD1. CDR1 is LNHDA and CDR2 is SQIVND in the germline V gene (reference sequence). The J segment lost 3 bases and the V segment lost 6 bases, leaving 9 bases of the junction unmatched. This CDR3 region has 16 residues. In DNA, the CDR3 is TGTGCCAGTAGATATGGGGGGGGACAGGCTAATGAAAAACTGTTTTTT. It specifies CASRYGGGQANEKLFF.

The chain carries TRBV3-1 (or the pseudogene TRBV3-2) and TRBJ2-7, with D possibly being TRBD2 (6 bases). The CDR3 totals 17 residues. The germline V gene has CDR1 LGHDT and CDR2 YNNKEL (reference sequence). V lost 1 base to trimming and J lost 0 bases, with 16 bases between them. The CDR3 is CASSQARPRLGSYEQYF. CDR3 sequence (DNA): TGTGCCAGCAGCCAAGCAAGGCCGAGACTAGGCTCCTACGAGCAGTACTTC.

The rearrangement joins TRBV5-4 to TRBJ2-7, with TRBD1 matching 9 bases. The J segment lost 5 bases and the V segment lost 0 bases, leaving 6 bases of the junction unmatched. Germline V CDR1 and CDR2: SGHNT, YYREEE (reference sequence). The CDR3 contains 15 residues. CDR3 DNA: TGTGCCAGCAGCTTGGAGGGGACAGGGCGGCACGAGCAGTACTTC. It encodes CASSLEGTGRHEQYF. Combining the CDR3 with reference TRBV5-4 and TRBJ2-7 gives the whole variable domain ETGVTQSPTHLIKTRGQQVTLRCSSQSGHNTVSWYQQALGQGPQFIFQYYREEENGRGNFPPRFSGLQFPNYSSELNVNALELDDSALYLCASSLEGTGRHEQYFGPGTRLTVT.

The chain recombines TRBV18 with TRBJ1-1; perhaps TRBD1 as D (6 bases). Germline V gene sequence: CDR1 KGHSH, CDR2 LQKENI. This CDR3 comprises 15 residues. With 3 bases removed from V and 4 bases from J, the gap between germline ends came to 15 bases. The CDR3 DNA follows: TGTGCCAGCTCACCTAATGGGAAACAGGGCACTGAAGCTTTCTTT. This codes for CASSPNGKQGTEAFF.

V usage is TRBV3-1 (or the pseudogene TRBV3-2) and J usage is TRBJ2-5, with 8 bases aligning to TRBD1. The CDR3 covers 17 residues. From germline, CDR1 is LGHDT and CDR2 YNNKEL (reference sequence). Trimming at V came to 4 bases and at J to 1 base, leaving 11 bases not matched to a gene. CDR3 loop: CASSRRAGGQGQETQYF. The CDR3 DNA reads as TGTGCCAGCAGCCGCCGGGCCGGCGGACAGGGCCAAGAGACCCAGTACTTC.

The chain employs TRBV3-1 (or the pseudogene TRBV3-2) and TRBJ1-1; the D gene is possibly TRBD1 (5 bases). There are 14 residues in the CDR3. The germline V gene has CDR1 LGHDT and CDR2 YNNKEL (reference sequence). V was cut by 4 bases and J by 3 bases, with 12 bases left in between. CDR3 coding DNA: TGTGCCAGCAGCCCGACAGACTCACACACTGAAGCTTTCTTT. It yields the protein CASSPTDSHTEAFF.

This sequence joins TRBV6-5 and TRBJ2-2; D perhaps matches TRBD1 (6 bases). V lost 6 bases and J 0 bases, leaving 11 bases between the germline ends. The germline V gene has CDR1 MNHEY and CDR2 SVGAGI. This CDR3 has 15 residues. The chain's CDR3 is CASRPGTTNTGELFF. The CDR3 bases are TGTGCCAGCAGGCCCGGGACAACGAACACCGGGGAGCTGTTTTTT.

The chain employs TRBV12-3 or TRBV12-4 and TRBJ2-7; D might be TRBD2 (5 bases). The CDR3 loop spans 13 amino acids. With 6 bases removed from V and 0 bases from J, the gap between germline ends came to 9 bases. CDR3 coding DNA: TGTGCCAGCAGCCTGGACTCCTCCTACGAGCAGTACGTC. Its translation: CASSLDSSYEQYV.

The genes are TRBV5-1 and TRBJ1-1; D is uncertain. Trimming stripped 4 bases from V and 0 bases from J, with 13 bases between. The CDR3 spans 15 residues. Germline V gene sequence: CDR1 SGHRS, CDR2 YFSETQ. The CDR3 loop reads CASSPPEKLNTEAFF. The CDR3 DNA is TGCGCCAGCAGCCCGCCTGAGAAATTGAACACTGAAGCTTTCTTT.

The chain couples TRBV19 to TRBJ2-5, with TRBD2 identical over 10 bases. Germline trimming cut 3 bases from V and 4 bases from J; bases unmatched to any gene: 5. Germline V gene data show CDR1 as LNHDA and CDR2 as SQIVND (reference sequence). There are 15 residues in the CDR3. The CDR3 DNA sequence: TGTGCCAGTAGTATTGGGACTAGCGAGGGAGAGACCCAGTACTTC. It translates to CASSIGTSEGETQYF.

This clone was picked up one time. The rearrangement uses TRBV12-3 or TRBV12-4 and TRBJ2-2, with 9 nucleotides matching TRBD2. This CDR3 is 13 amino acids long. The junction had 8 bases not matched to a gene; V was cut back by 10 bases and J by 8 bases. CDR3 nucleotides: TGTGCCACCCAGCGGGGGGCCGGGGGGGAGCTGTTTTTT. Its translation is CATQRGAGGELFF.

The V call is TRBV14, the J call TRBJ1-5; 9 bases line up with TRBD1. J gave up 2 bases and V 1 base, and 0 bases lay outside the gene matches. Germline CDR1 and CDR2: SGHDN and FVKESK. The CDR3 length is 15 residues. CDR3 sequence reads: CASSQGTGGNQPQHF. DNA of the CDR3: TGTGCCAGCAGCCAAGGGACAGGGGGCAATCAGCCCCAGCATTTT.

The CDR3 DNA reads TGCGCCAGCAGCTGGGGACACATGAACACTGAAGCTTTCTTT. This codes for CASSWGHMNTEAFF. The chain recombines TRBV5-1 with TRBJ1-1; a possible D gene is TRBD1 (6 bases). Germline V gene data show CDR1 as SGHRS and CDR2 as YFSETQ. V dropped 3 bases and J dropped 0 bases, with 9 bases sitting between them. The CDR3 is made up of 14 amino acids.

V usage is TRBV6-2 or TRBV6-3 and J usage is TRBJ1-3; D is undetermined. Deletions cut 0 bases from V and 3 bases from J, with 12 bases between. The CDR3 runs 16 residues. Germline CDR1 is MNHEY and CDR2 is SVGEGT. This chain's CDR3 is CASSYSKHVNGNTIYF. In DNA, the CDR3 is TGTGCCAGCAGTTACTCGAAGCACGTAAATGGAAACACCATATATTTT.

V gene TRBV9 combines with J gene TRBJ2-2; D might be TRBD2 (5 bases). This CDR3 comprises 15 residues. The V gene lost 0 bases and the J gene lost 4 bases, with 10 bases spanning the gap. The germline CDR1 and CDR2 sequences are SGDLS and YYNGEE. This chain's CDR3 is CASSVGGGTTGELFF. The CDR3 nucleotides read TGTGCCAGCAGCGTAGGAGGAGGCACCACCGGGGAGCTGTTTTTT.

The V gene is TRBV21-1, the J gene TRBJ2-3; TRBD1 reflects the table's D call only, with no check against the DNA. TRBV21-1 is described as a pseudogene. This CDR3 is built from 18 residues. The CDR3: CASSKVRPTGSCTDTQYF. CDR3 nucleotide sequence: TGTGCCAGCAGCAAAGTCCGTCCGACAGGGTCCTGCACAGATACGCAGTATTTT.

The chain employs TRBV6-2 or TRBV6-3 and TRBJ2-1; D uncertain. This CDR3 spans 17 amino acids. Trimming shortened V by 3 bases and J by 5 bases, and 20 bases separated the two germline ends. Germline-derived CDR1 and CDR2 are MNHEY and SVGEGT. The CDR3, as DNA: TGTGCCAGCAGTTATACCCACCTATCTCGGGTAGACAATGAGCAGTTCTTC. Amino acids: CASSYTHLSRVDNEQFF.

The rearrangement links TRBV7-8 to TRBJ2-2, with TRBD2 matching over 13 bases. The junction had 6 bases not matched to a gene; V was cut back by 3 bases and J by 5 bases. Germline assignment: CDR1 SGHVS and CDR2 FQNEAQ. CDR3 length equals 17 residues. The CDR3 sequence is CASSFTLGLAGTGELFF. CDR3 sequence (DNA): TGTGCCAGCAGCTTTACCCTGGGACTAGCGGGAACCGGGGAGCTGTTTTTT.

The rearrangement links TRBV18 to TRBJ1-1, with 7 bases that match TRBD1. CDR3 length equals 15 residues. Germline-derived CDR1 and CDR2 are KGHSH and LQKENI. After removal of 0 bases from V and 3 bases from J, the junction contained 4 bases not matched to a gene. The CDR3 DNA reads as TGTGCCAGCTCACCACCGACAGGGATGTACACTGAAGCTTTCTTT. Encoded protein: CASSPPTGMYTEAFF. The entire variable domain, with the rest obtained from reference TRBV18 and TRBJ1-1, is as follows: NAGVMQNPRHLVRRRGQEARLRCSPMKGHSHVYWYRQLPEEGLKFMVYLQKENIIDESGMPKERFSAEFPKEGPSILRIQQVVRGDSAAYFCASSPPTGMYTEAFFGQGTRLTVV.

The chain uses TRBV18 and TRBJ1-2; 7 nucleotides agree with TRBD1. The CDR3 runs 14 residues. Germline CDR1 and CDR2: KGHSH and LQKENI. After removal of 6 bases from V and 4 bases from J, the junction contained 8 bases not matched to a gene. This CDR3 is CASSQTTGPYGYTF. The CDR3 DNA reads TGTGCCAGCTCCCAAACGACAGGGCCCTATGGCTACACCTTC.

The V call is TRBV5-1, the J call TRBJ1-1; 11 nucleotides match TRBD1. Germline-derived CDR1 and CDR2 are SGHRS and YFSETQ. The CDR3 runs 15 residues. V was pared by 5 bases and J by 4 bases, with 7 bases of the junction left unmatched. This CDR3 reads CASSGQGALPTEAFF. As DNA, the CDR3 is TGCGCCAGCAGTGGACAGGGGGCTCTCCCCACTGAAGCTTTCTTT.

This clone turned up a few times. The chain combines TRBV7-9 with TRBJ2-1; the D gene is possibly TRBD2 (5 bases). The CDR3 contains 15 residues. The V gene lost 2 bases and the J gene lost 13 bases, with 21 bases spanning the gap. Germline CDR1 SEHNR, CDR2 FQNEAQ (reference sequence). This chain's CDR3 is CASSLLRGPIGEQFF. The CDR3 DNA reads TGTGCCAGCAGCTTATTGCGCGGGCCTATAGGAGAACAGTTCTTC. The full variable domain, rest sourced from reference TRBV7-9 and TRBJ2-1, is DTGVSQNPRHKITKRGQNVTFRCDPISEHNRLYWYRQTLGQGPEFLTYFQNEAQLEKSRLLSDRFSAERPKGSFSTLEIQRTEQGDSAMYLCASSLLRGPIGEQFFGPGTRLTVL.